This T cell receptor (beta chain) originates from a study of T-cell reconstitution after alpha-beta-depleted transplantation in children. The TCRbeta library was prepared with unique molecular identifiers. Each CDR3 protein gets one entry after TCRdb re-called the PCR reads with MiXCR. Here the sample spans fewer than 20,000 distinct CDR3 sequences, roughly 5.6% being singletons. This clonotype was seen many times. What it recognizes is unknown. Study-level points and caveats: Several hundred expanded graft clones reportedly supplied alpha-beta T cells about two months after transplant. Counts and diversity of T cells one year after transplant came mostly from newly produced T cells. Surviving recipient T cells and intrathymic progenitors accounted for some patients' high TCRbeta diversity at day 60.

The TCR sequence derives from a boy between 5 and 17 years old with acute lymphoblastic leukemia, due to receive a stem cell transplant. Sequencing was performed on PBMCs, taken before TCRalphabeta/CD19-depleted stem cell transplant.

CDR3 residues: CASSQGPSGRTDTQYF. In DNA form, the CDR3 reads TGTGCCAGCAGCCAAGGGCCTAGCGGGAGAACGGATACGCAGTATTTT. The chain links TRBV3-1 to TRBJ2-3; 10 bases are a match to TRBD2. The V segment lost 1 base and the J segment 6 bases; nucleotides outside the gene matches: 7. From germline, CDR1 is LGHDT and CDR2 YNNKEL (reference sequence). The CDR3 sequence is 16 residues long.